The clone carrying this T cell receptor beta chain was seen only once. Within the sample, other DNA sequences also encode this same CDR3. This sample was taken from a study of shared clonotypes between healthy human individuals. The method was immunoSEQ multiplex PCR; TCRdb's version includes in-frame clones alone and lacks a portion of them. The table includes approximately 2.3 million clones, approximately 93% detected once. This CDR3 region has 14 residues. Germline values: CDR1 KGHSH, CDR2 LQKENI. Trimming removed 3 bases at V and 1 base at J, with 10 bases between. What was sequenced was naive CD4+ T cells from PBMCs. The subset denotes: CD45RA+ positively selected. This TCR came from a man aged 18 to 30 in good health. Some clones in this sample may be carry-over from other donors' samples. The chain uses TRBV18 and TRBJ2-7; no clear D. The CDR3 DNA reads TGTGCCAGCTCACCGGGTCGGCGGTCCTACGAGCAGTACTTC. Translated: CASSPGRRSYEQYF.